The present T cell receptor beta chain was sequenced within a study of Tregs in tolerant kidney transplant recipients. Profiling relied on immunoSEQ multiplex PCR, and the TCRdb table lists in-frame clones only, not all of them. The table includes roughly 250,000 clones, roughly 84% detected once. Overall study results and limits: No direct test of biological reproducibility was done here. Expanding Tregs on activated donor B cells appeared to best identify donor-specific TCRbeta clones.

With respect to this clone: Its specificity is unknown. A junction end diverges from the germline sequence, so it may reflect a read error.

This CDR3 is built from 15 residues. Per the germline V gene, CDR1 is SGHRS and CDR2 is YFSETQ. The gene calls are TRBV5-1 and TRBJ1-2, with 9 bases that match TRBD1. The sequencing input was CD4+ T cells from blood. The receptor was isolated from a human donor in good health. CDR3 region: CASSLQPGQGNGHTF. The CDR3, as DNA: TGCGCCAGCAGCTTGCAACCGGGACAGGGTAATGGCCACACCTTC.